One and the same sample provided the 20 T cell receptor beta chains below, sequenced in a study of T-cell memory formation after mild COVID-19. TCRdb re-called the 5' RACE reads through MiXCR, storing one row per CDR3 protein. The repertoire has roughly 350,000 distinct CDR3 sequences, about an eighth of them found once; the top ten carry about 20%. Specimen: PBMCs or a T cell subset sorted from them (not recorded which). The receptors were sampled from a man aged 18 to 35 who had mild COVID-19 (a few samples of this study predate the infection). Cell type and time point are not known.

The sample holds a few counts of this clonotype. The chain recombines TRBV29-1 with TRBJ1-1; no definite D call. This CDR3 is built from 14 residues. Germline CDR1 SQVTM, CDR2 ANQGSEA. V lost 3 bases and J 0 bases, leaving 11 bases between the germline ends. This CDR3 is CSVDSGSLNTEAFF. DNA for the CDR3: TGCAGCGTTGATTCCGGCAGTTTGAACACTGAAGCTTTCTTT.

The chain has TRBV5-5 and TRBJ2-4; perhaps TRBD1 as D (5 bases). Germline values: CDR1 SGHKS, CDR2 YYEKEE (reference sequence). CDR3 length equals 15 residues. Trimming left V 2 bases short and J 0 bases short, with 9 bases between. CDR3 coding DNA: TGTGCCAGCAGCTTAACAGGAGTAGCCAAAAACATTCAGTACTTC. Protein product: CASSLTGVAKNIQYF.

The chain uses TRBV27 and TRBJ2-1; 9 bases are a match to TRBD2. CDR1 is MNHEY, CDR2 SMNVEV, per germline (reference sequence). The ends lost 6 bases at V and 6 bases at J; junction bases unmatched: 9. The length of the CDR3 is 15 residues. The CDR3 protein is CASRVVAGGPNEQFF. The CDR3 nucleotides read TGTGCCAGCAGGGTCGTCGCGGGGGGGCCCAATGAGCAGTTCTTC.

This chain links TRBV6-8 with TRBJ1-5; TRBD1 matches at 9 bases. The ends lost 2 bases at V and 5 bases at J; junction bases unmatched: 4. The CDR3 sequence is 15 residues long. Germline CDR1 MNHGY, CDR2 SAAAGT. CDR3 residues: CASSYETGGHQPQHF. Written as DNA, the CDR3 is TGTGCCAGCAGTTACGAGACAGGGGGGCATCAGCCCCAGCATTTT.

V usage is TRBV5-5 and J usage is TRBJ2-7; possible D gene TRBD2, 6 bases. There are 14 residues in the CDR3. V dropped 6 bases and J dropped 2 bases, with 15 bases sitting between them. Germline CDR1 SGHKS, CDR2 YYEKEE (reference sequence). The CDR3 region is CASNGGRGAYEQYV. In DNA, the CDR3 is TGTGCCAGCAACGGGGGACGCGGGGCCTACGAGCAGTACGTC.

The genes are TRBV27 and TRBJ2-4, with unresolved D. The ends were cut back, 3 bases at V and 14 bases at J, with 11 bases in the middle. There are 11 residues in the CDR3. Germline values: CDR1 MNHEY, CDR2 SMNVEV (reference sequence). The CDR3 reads CASSFGPLKYF. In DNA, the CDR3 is TGTGCCAGCAGTTTCGGACCACTTAAGTACTTC.

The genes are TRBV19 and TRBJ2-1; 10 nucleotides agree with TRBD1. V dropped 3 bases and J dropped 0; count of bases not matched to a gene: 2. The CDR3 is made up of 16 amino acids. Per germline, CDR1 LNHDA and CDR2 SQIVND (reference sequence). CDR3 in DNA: TGTGCCAGTAGTATTCGGACAGGGGGCTCCTACAATGAGCAGTTCTTC. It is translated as CASSIRTGGSYNEQFF.

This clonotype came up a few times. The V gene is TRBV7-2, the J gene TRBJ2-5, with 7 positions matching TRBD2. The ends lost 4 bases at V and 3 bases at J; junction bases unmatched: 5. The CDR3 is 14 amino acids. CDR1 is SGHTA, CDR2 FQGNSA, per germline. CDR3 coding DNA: TGTGCCAGCAGCTCCGGGGGGACGAAAGAGACCCAGTACTTC. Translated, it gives CASSSGGTKETQYF.

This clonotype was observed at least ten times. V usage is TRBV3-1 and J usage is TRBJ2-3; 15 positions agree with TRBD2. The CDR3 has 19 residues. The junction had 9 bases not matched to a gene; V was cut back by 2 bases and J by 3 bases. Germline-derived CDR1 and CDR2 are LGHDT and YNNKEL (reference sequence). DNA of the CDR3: TGTGCCAGCAGCCAAAAGGGACTAGCGGGGGGCCTTCGAACAGATACGCAGTATTTT. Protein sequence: CASSQKGLAGGLRTDTQYF.

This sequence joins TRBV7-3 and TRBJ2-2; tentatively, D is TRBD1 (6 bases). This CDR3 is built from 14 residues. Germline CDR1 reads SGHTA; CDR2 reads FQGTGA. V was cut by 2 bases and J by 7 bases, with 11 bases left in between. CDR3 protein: CASSLEGVRGELFF. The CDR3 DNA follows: TGTGCCAGCAGCTTAGAGGGGGTCCGCGGGGAGCTGTTTTTT.

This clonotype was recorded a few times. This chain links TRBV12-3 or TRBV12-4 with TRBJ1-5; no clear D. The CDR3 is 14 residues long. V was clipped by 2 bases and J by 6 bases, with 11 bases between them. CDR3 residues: CASSLLGIGQPQHF. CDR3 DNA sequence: TGTGCCAGCAGTTTATTAGGGATCGGTCAGCCCCAGCATTTT.

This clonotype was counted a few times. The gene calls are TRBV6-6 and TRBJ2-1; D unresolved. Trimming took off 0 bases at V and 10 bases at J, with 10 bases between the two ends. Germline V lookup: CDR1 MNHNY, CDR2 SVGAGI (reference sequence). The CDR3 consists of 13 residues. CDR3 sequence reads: CASSYSMGWEQFF. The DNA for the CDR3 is TGTGCCAGCAGTTACTCGATGGGTTGGGAGCAGTTCTTC.

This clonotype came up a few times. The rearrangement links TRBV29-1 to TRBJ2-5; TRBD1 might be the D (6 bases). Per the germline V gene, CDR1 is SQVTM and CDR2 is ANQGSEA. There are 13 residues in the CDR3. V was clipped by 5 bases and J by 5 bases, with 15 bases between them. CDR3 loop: CSVYPGAGETQYF. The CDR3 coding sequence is TGCAGCGTTTACCCAGGGGCAGGGGAGACCCAGTACTTC.

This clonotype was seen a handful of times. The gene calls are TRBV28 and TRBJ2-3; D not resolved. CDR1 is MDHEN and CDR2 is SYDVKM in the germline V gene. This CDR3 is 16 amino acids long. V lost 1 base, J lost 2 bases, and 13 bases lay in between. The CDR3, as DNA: TGTGCCAGCAGTTTATTTGTCGTTTCTGACACAGATACGCAGTATTTT. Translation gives CASSLFVVSDTDTQYF.

As DNA, the CDR3 is TGTGCCAGCAGCTCGGCTAGCGGAGACCAAGAGACCCAGTACTTC. Translated, it gives CASSSASGDQETQYF. This chain connects TRBV11-1 to TRBJ2-5, with 7 nucleotides matching TRBD2. The CDR3 has 15 amino acids. CDR1 and CDR2 (germline): SGHAT, FQDESV (reference sequence). The V segment lost 4 bases and the J segment 0 bases; nucleotides outside the gene matches: 5.

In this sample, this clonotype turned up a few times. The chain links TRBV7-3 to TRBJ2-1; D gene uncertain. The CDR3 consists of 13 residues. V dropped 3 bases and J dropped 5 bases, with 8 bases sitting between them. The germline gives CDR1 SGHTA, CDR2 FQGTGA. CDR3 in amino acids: CASSFGLNNEQFF. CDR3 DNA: TGTGCCAGCAGCTTTGGCCTAAACAATGAGCAGTTCTTC.

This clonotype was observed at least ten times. The CDR3 DNA reads as TGTGCCAGCACCCGGGCGGGGGCGAATGAAGCTTTCTTT. Protein sequence: CASTRAGANEAFF. This chain joins TRBV7-9 and TRBJ1-1, with D possibly TRBD1 on 6 matching bases. Trimming left V 7 bases short and J 7 bases short, with 16 bases between. This CDR3 has 13 residues. Per germline, CDR1 SEHNR and CDR2 FQNEAQ (reference sequence). The full variable domain, completed using reference TRBV7-9 and TRBJ1-1, is DTGVSQNPRHKITKRGQNVTFRCDPISEHNRLYWYRQTLGQGPEFLTYFQNEAQLEKSRLLSDRFSAERPKGSFSTLEIQRTEQGDSAMYLCASTRAGANEAFFGQGTRLTVV.

CDR3 region: CATAYGGWNTEAFF. In DNA form, the CDR3 reads TGTGCCACCGCGTATGGGGGCTGGAACACTGAAGCTTTCTTT. V gene TRBV15 combines with J gene TRBJ1-1, with D perhaps TRBD1 (6 bases). In germline, CDR1 is LNHNV, CDR2 YYDKDF (reference sequence). This CDR3 region has 14 residues. Trimming shortened V by 8 bases and J by 1 base, and 14 bases separated the two germline ends.

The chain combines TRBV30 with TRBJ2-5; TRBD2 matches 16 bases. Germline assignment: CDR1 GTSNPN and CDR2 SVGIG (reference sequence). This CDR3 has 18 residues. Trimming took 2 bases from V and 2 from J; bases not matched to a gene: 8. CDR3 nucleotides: TGTGCCTGGAGTCCGGGACTAGCGGGGGGGCCGGGACAAGAGACCCAGTACTTC. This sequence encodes CAWSPGLAGGPGQETQYF.

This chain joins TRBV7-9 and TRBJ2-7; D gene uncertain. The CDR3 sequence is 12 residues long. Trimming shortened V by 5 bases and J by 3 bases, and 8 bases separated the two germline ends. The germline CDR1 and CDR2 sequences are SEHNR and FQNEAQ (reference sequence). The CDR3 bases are TGTGCCAGCAGCCCCCTCGGCTACGAGCAGTACGTC. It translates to CASSPLGYEQYV.